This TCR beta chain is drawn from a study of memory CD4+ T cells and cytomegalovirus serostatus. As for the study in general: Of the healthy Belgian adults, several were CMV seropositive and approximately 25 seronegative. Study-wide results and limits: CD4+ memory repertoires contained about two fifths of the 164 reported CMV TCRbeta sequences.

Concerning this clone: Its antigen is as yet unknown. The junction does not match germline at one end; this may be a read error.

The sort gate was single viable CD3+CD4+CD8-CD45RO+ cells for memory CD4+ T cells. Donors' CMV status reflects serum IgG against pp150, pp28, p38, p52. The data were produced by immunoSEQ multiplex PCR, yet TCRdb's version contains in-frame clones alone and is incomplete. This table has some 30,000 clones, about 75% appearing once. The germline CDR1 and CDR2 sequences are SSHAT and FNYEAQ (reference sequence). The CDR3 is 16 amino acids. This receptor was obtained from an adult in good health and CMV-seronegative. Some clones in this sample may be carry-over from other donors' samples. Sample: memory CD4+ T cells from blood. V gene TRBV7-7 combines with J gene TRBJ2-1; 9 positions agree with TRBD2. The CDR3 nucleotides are TGTGCTAGCAGCTTAAGAATTGGCGGGGGGGCTAATGAGCAGTTCTTC. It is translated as CASSLRIGGGANEQFF. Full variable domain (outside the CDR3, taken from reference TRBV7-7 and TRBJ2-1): GAGVSQSPRYKVTKRGQDVTLRCDPISSHATLYWYQQALGQGPEFLTYFNYEAQPDKSGLPSDRFSAERPEGSISTLTIQRTEQRDSAMYRCASSLRIGGGANEQFFGPGTRLTVL.